This T cell receptor (beta chain) was found in a study of pediatric ulcerative colitis. Details on this clone: Its specificity is not known.

From germline, CDR1 is SGHAT and CDR2 FQNNGV. The junction had 8 bases not matched to a gene; V was cut back by 7 bases and J by 0 bases. The CDR3 is 15 amino acids. This was a survey-level run. Sequencing depth was up to 500,000 reads per sample. Data came from immunoSEQ multiplex PCR; TCRdb stores just in-frame clones and leaves some out. Of around 61,000 clones in the sample, 70% to 90% were seen once. Study-level points and caveats: Two rectal clonotypes were found only in ulcerative colitis patients, all of them. Repertoires came from total lymphocyte DNA, so rare subsets like regulatory T cells may be missed.

The receptor was derived from a boy younger than 18 with severe ulcerative colitis. The sequenced sample was blood. The chain recombines TRBV11-2 with TRBJ2-7; 8 bases are a match to TRBD1. This CDR3 is CASTVTGTGSYEQYF. The CDR3 DNA reads as TGTGCCAGCACCGTAACCGGGACAGGCTCCTACGAGCAGTACTTC.